This TCR beta chain emerged from a study of human T cells and chemical hapten exposure. Points from the study as a whole: Patch test score rose with PT1 expanded TCRs, significant at 8, 16, 32, not 4. Expanded TCR sets contained significantly more large CDR3 similarity clusters than controls.

TCRdb itself ran the RACE reads through MiXCR, one entry per CDR3 protein. There are about 39,000 distinct CDR3 sequences in the sample; more than 9.5% occur only once, and over 2% lies in the top ten. In the case of this clonotype: The antigen is unknown.

V was cut by 6 bases and J by 3 bases, with 12 bases left in between. The CDR3 consists of 13 residues. Sample time point: patch test 3, about 24 weeks after DPC sensitization. The treatment denotes: therapeutic diphenylcyclopropenone sensitization with weekly scalp DPC. The starting material, unfractionated whole blood, was used for total RNA extraction. J is TRBJ2-7 and V is TRBV12-3 or TRBV12-4; tentative D call: TRBD2 (6 bases). This material consisted of whole blood, taken in connection with sensitization to the hapten diphenylcyclopropenone (DPC). The source of this sequence is a woman aged 40 to 50 with alopecia areata. Some clones in this sample may be carry-over from other donors' samples. DNA for the CDR3: TGTGCCAGCAGGCGGGGCACTCGCTACGAGCAGTACTTC. Amino acids: CASRRGTRYEQYF.